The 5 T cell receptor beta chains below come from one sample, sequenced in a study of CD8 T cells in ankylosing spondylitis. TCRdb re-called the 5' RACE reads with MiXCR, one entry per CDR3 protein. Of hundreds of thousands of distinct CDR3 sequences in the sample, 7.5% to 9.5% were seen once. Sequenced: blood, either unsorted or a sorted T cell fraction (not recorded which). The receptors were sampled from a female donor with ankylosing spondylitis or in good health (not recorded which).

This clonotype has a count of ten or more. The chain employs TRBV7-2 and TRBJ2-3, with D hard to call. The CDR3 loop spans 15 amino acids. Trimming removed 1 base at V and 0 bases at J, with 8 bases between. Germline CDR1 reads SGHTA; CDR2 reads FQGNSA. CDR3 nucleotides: TGTGCCAGCAGCTTAGTGGAGATGAGCACAGATACGCAGTATTTT. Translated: CASSLVEMSTDTQYF.

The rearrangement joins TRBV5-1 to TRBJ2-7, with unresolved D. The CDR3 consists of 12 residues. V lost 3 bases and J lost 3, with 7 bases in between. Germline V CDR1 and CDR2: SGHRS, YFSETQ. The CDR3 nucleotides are TGCGCCAGCAGCTCCTTTAGCTACGAGCAGTACTTC. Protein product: CASSSFSYEQYF.

CDR3 bases: TGCAGTGCTGATAGGCGGCGGGAGCAGTTCTTC. It yields the protein CSADRRREQFF. This rearrangement joins TRBV20-1 to TRBJ2-1; D unclear. V was trimmed by 5 bases and J by 10 bases, leaving 12 bases between them. Germline lookup yields CDR1 DFQATT and CDR2 SNEGSKA (reference sequence). This CDR3 spans 11 amino acids.

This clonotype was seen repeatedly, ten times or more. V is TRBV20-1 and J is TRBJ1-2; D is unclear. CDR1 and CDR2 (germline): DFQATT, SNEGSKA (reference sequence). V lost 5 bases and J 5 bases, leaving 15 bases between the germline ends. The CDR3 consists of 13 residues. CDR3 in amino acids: CSASRLGPYGYTF. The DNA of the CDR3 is TGCAGTGCTTCTCGCCTCGGACCTTATGGCTACACCTTC.

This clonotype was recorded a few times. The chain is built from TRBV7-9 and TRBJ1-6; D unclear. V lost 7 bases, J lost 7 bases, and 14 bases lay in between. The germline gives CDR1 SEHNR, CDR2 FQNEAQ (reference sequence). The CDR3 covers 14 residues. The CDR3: CASKHGERNSPLHF. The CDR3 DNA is TGTGCCAGCAAGCACGGAGAAAGGAATTCACCCCTCCACTTT.